This entry features one T cell receptor (beta chain) sequence. Antigen unknown. Method: immunoSEQ multiplex PCR; TCRdb's copy keeps in-frame clones and lacks some. This table holds around 2,000,000 clones, roughly 96% found once. Every contributor of samples was a Caucasian grown-up residing in Nashville, Tennessee. CD4+ cells were split into CD45RA+ naive and CD45RA-negative memory subsets. The record originates from a study of shared clonotypes between healthy human individuals. Findings of the study overall: Naive CD4 clonotypes were shared across a handful of donors at 4.5% to 6.5%. Estimated richness was generally greater in naive than memory subsets.

The ends were cut back, 5 bases at V and 6 bases at J, with 17 bases in the middle. CDR1 and CDR2 (germline): SGHVS, FQNEAQ. CDR3 length equals 14 residues. The chain employs TRBV7-8 and TRBJ2-7; D not resolved. The receptor was isolated from a man younger than 35 in good health. Sequenced: naive CD4+ T cells sorted from blood. Described subset: CD45RA+ positively selected. CDR3 sequence (DNA): TGTGCCAGCAGCACCCGTTTAGGTGCGCCCGAGCAGTACTTC. This sequence encodes CASSTRLGAPEQYF.